The source of this T cell receptor beta chain is a study of response to subunit inactivated influenza vaccine. At least ten counts were recorded for this clonotype. TCRdb independently ran MiXCR on the RT-PCR reads; one entry per CDR3 protein. The sample lists around 320,000 distinct CDR3 sequences, roughly 20% occurring once. The input for sequencing was PBMCs from blood, taken less than 22 months after vaccination. This clonotype originated in a man aged 50 to 75 who received an inactivated influenza vaccine.

CDR3 loop: CASSLRTVGSNQPQHF. CDR3 nucleotides: TGTGCCAGCAGTTTAAGGACCGTGGGTAGCAATCAGCCCCAGCATTTT. V gene TRBV12-3 or TRBV12-4 combines with J gene TRBJ1-5; D not resolved. The CDR3 sequence is 16 residues long. V lost 2 bases and J 0 bases, leaving 11 bases between the germline ends.